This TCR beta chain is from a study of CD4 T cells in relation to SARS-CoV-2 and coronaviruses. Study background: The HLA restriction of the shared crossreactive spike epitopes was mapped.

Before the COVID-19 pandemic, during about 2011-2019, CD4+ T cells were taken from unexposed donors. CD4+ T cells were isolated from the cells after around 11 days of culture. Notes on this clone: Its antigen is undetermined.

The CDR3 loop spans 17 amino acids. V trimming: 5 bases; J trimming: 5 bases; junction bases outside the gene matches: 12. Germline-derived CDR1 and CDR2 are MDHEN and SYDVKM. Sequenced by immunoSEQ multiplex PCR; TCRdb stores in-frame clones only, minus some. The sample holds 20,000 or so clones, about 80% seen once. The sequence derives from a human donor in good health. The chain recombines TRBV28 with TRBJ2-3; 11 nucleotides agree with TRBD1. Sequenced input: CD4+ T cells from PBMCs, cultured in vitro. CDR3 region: CASSPSGDRGVIDTQYF. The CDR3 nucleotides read TGTGCCAGCAGTCCCTCCGGGGACAGGGGGGTGATAGATACGCAGTATTTT.